This T cell receptor beta chain was recorded in a study of cytomegalovirus exposure and HLA in healthy donors. Comment on this clone: What it binds is not known.

Amplification used 60 Vbeta primers and 13 Jbeta primers. The protocol was immunoSEQ multiplex PCR, while the TCRdb copy is restricted to in-frame clones and leaves out a portion. Seen in this sample are roughly 62,000 clones; the ten most common clones hold 3.5% to 4%. Study-wide points: Sequencing likely produced, as an artifact, a cluster of highly shared sequence variants.

Germline CDR1 is GTSNPN and CDR2 is SVGIG (reference sequence). The length of the CDR3 is 14 residues. The V gene lost 2 bases and the J gene lost 4 bases, with 12 bases spanning the gap. This receptor was identified in a male donor in good health and CMV-seronegative. The specimen was PBMCs. V is TRBV30 and J is TRBJ1-5; weak D call: TRBD1 (5 bases). CDR3 sequence: CAWSLGGPNQPQHF. The CDR3 DNA reads TGTGCCTGGAGTCTGGGGGGACCGAATCAGCCCCAGCATTTT.